This T cell receptor beta chain was sequenced in a study of T cells in localized non-small cell lung cancer. Study-level results: Maximal T cell clonality occurred in uninvolved adjacent lung, with tumor ranking below it.

Germline V gives CDR1 SGHRS, CDR2 YFSETQ. This CDR3 spans 15 amino acids. Trimming took 0 bases from V and 6 from J, leaving 14 bases between them. Profiled with immunoSEQ multiplex PCR; TCRdb holds only in-frame clones, not every one. This sample has 15,000 to 17,000 clones, with about 89% found just once. Remarks on this clone: Its antigen is still unknown.

The material sequenced was peripheral blood mononuclear cells, taken before any cancer treatment. This TCR derives from a male donor aged 60 or older with stage II lung adenocarcinoma. The chain joins TRBV5-1 to TRBJ2-3; D not resolved. As DNA, the CDR3 is TGCGCCAGCAGCTTGGTAGGGTTCAATCAGGATACGCAGTATTTT. Encoded protein: CASSLVGFNQDTQYF.